These 32 T cell receptor beta chains came from one sample sequenced in a study of Ad26.COV2.S vaccination and SARS-CoV-2 variants. The treatment was: roughly 19 received Ad26.COV2.S at low or high dose, single or two shots; a few received placebo; per-sample allocation not given. Vaccine and placebo recipients were sampled on day 63 after the first injection. Method: immunoSEQ multiplex PCR; TCRdb's copy keeps in-frame clones and lacks some. The sample holds 400,000 to 450,000 clones; roughly 90% are singletons and the top ten take 1.5% to 2%. The sample here was peripheral blood, taken in a trial of Ad26.COV2.S vaccine versus placebo. The receptors originated from a person aged 18-65 years who received the Ad26.COV2.S COVID-19 vaccine or a placebo.

This chain uses TRBV19 with TRBJ2-1; 15 positions agree with TRBD2. Germline values: CDR1 LNHDA, CDR2 SQIVND (reference sequence). The CDR3 consists of 17 residues. Losses at the gene ends were 4 bases for V and 7 bases for J; bases not matched to a gene: 8. The CDR3 DNA sequence: TGTGCCAGTAGTAGGGGACTAGCGGGGGGCCCAAGTAATGAGCAGTTCTTC. The encoded protein is CASSRGLAGGPSNEQFF.

This clone has just one count. The chain employs TRBV13 and TRBJ2-2; a possible D gene is TRBD1 (6 bases). V was cut by 1 base and J by 1 base, with 13 bases left in between. The CDR3 totals 17 residues. The V gene's germline CDR1 is PRHDT and CDR2 FYEKMQ (reference sequence). CDR3 DNA: TGTGCCAGCAGCTTAGAGTTGGGGGCCCGGAACACCGGGGAGCTGTTTTTT. Translating gives CASSLELGARNTGELFF.

On this clone itself: Other DNA sequences in the same sample also yield this CDR3. The CDR3 nucleotides read TGTGCCAGTAGTATAGGGGGGGGTGAGCAGTTCTTC. Encoded protein: CASSIGGGEQFF. The chain combines TRBV19 with TRBJ2-1, with 7 bases lining up with TRBD2. The junction had 0 bases not matched to a gene; V was cut back by 1 base and J by 9 bases. Germline V gives CDR1 LNHDA, CDR2 SQIVND (reference sequence). The CDR3 covers 12 residues.

The chain recombines TRBV5-1 with TRBJ2-7, with no clear D. Between the trimmed V and J ends, which lost 0 bases and 6 bases, there was a span of 7 bases. The CDR3 consists of 12 residues. Germline CDR1 and CDR2: SGHRS and YFSETQ. CDR3 sequence reads: CASSLDRSEQYF. CDR3 sequence (DNA): TGCGCCAGCAGCTTGGACCGTTCCGAGCAGTACTTC. Variable domain in full (rest from reference TRBV5-1 and TRBJ2-7): KAGVTQTPRYLIKTRGQQVTLSCSPISGHRSVSWYQQTPGQGLQFLFEYFSETQRNKGNFPGRFSGRQFSNSRSEMNVSTLELGDSALYLCASSLDRSEQYFGPGTRLTVT.

This rearrangement joins TRBV9 to TRBJ1-2; TRBD1 matches at 9 bases. The ends lost 5 bases at V and 4 bases at J; junction bases unmatched: 12. CDR1 is SGDLS and CDR2 is YYNGEE in the germline V gene. This CDR3 has 16 residues. CDR3 residues: CASSHAPGQGFYGYTF. The CDR3 DNA reads TGTGCCAGCAGTCACGCCCCGGGACAGGGTTTCTATGGCTACACCTTC. Drawing the rest from reference TRBV9 and TRBJ1-2, the complete variable domain is DSGVTQTPKHLITATGQRVTLRCSPRSGDLSVYWYQQSLDQGLQFLIQYYNGEERAKGNILERFSAQQFPDLHSELNLSSLELGDSALYFCASSHAPGQGFYGYTFGSGTRLTVV.

This chain uses TRBV19 with TRBJ1-5; 7 positions agree with TRBD1. The length of the CDR3 is 18 residues. Germline CDR1 LNHDA, CDR2 SQIVND (reference sequence). V trimming: 3 bases; J trimming: 0 bases; junction bases outside the gene matches: 11. CDR3 sequence reads: CASSIEGTVVYSNQPQHF. The CDR3 region has the DNA TGTGCCAGTAGTATTGAGGGGACAGTCGTATATAGCAATCAGCCCCAGCATTTT.

The J gene is TRBJ1-3, the V gene TRBV5-8, with D maybe TRBD1 (5 bases). CDR3 length: 15 residues. CDR1 is SGHTS, CDR2 YDEGEE, per germline. The ends were cut back, 4 bases at V and 2 bases at J, with 13 bases in the middle. DNA for the CDR3: TGTGCCAGCAGCCCGGTGGGCAGGGCTGGAAACACCATATATTTT. This translates into CASSPVGRAGNTIYF.

This clone showed up just a few times. The chain recombines TRBV7-8 with TRBJ2-2; possibly TRBD1 for D (5 bases). Germline CDR1 reads SGHVS; CDR2 reads FQNEAQ. The CDR3 runs to 15 residues. The V end lost 5 bases, the J end lost 4 bases, and 14 bases lay between the germline ends. CDR3 bases: TGTGCCAGCAGCGGCCAGGGAAGATCCACCGGGGAGCTGTTTTTT. This encodes CASSGQGRSTGELFF. Supplemented by reference TRBV7-8 and TRBJ2-2, the full variable domain reads GAGVSQSPRYKVAKRGQDVALRCDPISGHVSLFWYQQALGQGPEFLTYFQNEAQLDKSGLPSDRFFAERPEGSVSTLKIQRTQQEDSAVYLCASSGQGRSTGELFFGEGSRLTVL.

The table lists this clone with a count of one. This chain uses TRBV21-1 with TRBJ1-4; the table's D gene call, TRBD1, was not cross checked with the DNA. TRBV21-1 is a known pseudogene. The CDR3 extends over 16 amino acids. CDR3 sequence: CASSKQTGATNEKLFF. CDR3 nucleotides: TGTGCCAGCAGCAAACAGACAGGGGCGACTAATGAAAAACTGTTTTTT.

This clone was seen more than once but under ten times. This sequence joins TRBV5-4 and TRBJ2-1; 9 positions agree with TRBD1. The trim removed 4 bases at V and 8 bases at J, leaving 7 bases unmatched. Germline CDR1 reads SGHNT; CDR2 reads YYREEE (reference sequence). This CDR3 has 14 amino acids. The CDR3 here is CASSGTGGGYEQFF. CDR3 coding DNA: TGTGCCAGCAGCGGAACAGGGGGCGGCTATGAGCAGTTCTTC.

J is TRBJ2-3 and V is TRBV7-8; TRBD1 is a possible D gene (6 bases). Germline CDR1 reads SGHVS; CDR2 reads FQNEAQ. CDR3 length: 16 amino acids. Between the trimmed V and J ends, which lost 5 bases and 0 bases, there was a span of 15 bases. CDR3 in DNA: TGTGCCAGCAGCGAATATAAGGGGACAAGCACAGATACGCAGTATTTT. This codes for CASSEYKGTSTDTQYF.

CDR3 amino acids: CASSQPPADRVFTDTQYF. The CDR3 nucleotides read TGTGCCAGCAGTCAACCACCCGCCGACAGGGTATTCACAGATACGCAGTATTTT. The chain is built from TRBV7-8 and TRBJ2-3; the match to TRBD1 covers 7 bases. The length of the CDR3 is 18 residues. Trimming removed 6 bases from V and 2 bases from J; junction bases left unmatched: 17. CDR1 is SGHVS and CDR2 is FQNEAQ in the germline V gene.

This chain joins TRBV29-1 and TRBJ1-2; D is unclear. Trimming removed 4 bases at V and 0 bases at J, with 15 bases between. CDR3 length: 15 amino acids. Germline assignment: CDR1 SQVTM and CDR2 ANQGSEA. CDR3 amino acids: CSVVGRGRSNYGYTF. The CDR3 DNA follows: TGCAGCGTTGTAGGCAGAGGGAGGTCTAACTATGGCTACACCTTC.

This clone was seen only a few times. The genes are TRBV4-1 and TRBJ2-7; 11 nucleotides line up with TRBD1. This CDR3 contains 16 residues. Germline V gene data show CDR1 as MGHRA and CDR2 as YSYEKL. Unmatched junction bases numbered 9, after V lost 4 bases and J lost 4 bases. The CDR3 spells CASSPPGQGASYEQYF. In DNA form, the CDR3 reads TGCGCCAGCAGCCCACCCGGACAGGGGGCGTCGTACGAGCAGTACTTC.

The chain couples TRBV21-1 to TRBJ2-6; TRBD2 is taken as the D call from the table, unchecked against the DNA. TRBV21-1 is an annotated pseudogene. The CDR3 contains 21 residues. The CDR3 is CASSAQTSGGEAFAGANVLTF. The CDR3 nucleotides are TGTGCCAGCAGCGCCCAGACTAGCGGGGGGGAGGCCTTTGCCGGGGCCAACGTCCTGACTTTC.

This sequence joins TRBV27 and TRBJ2-1; tentative D call: TRBD2 (6 bases). The CDR3 extends over 16 amino acids. With 1 base removed from V and 6 bases from J, the gap between germline ends came to 16 bases. Germline V gene lookup returns CDR1 MNHEY and CDR2 SMNVEV (reference sequence). In DNA, the CDR3 is TGTGCCAGCAGTTTATTTGTGGAGGGGACGAGCAATGAGCAGTTCTTC. Translated: CASSLFVEGTSNEQFF.

The J gene is TRBJ1-4, the V gene TRBV19; D is perhaps TRBD1 (5 bases). V lost 10 bases to trimming and J lost 5 bases, with 17 bases between them. Germline CDR1 LNHDA, CDR2 SQIVND (reference sequence). This CDR3 is built from 14 residues. The CDR3 DNA is TGTGCCACCTCCTCCGGGACGGCGAATGAAAAACTGTTTTTT. It yields the protein CATSSGTANEKLFF.

The J gene is TRBJ2-7, the V gene TRBV5-4, with D perhaps matching TRBD1 or TRBD2 (5 bases each). V gave up 4 bases and J gave up 2 bases, with 13 bases separating them. Germline-derived CDR1 and CDR2 are SGHNT and YYREEE (reference sequence). This CDR3 is built from 14 residues. The CDR3 loop reads CASSLVGAAYEQYF. CDR3 coding DNA: TGTGCCAGCAGCCTGGTCGGGGCAGCCTACGAGCAGTACTTC.

The V call is TRBV7-2, the J call TRBJ2-2; a possible D gene is TRBD2 (5 bases). Trimming removed 3 bases from V and 6 bases from J, with 8 bases in between. Looked up from germline, CDR1 is SGHTA and CDR2 is FQGNSA. The CDR3 has 13 amino acids. The CDR3 nucleotides are TGTGCCAGCAGCTTTGTGGAGGCCGGGGAGCTGTTTTTT. Its translation is CASSFVEAGELFF.

This chain links TRBV28 with TRBJ2-1, with 12 bases matching TRBD2. CDR3 length equals 19 residues. The J segment lost 4 bases and the V segment lost 0 bases, leaving 10 bases of the junction unmatched. Per the germline V gene, CDR1 is MDHEN and CDR2 is SYDVKM. This CDR3 is CASSLWFRLAGDTYNEQFF. As DNA, the CDR3 is TGTGCCAGCAGTTTATGGTTTAGACTAGCGGGGGATACTTACAATGAGCAGTTCTTC.

The genes are TRBV21-1 and TRBJ1-4; the table's D call, TRBD1, has no DNA check behind it. TRBV21-1 is deemed a pseudogene. This CDR3 spans 18 amino acids. The CDR3 here is CASSNFTGAFLGNEKLFF. CDR3 DNA sequence: TGTGCCAGCAGCAATTTCACAGGGGCATTCCTCGGGAATGAAAAACTGTTTTTT.

The chain is built from TRBV19 and TRBJ2-7, with a tentative D call TRBD1 (6 bases). The germline gives CDR1 LNHDA, CDR2 SQIVND (reference sequence). This CDR3 is built from 16 residues. V dropped 4 bases and J dropped 5 bases, with 21 bases sitting between them. The CDR3 DNA sequence: TGTGCCAGTAGTACGGGACATACCTTCCTTCGGGACGAGCAGTACTTC. Translation: CASSTGHTFLRDEQYF.

The sample holds a few counts of this clone. The rearrangement joins TRBV9 to TRBJ1-1; unclear D gene. The ends were cut back, 3 bases at V and 1 base at J, with 13 bases in the middle. Per germline, CDR1 SGDLS and CDR2 YYNGEE. CDR3 size: 15 residues. The CDR3 is CASSAHIDSNTEAFF. In DNA form, the CDR3 reads TGTGCCAGCAGCGCCCACATAGATTCGAACACTGAAGCTTTCTTT.

In the case of this clone: This CDR3 is also generated by other DNA sequences in the sample. The V gene is TRBV18, the J gene TRBJ1-5; 10 nucleotides line up with TRBD1. The CDR3 is 13 amino acids. Germline loops: CDR1 KGHSH, CDR2 LQKENI. V was clipped by 5 bases and J by 7 bases; unmatched bases: 2. The CDR3 DNA reads TGTGCCAGCTCAGGACAGGGGGGGCAGCCCCAGCATTTT. Its protein is CASSGQGGQPQHF.

This chain links TRBV7-2 with TRBJ2-5, with TRBD1 identical over 10 bases. Unmatched junction bases numbered 8, after V lost 5 bases and J lost 5 bases. Germline V lookup: CDR1 SGHTA, CDR2 FQGNSA. The CDR3 runs to 15 residues. CDR3 DNA: TGTGCCAGCAGCCCGGGACAGGGGAGAAGGGAGACCCAGTACTTC. Encoded protein: CASSPGQGRRETQYF.

V and J are TRBV2 and TRBJ2-1; 9 nucleotides match TRBD2. This CDR3 has 15 residues. Germline values: CDR1 SNHLY, CDR2 FYNNEI. J gave up 4 bases and V 2 bases, and 3 bases lay outside the gene matches. The DNA for the CDR3 is TGTGCCAGCAGTGAAATGGCGGGGGGGTACAATGAGCAGTTCTTC. Encoded protein: CASSEMAGGYNEQFF.

The V gene is TRBV7-9, the J gene TRBJ2-2; D possibly corresponds to TRBD1 (5 bases). The CDR3 has 13 residues. Germline V gene lookup returns CDR1 SEHNR and CDR2 FQNEAQ (reference sequence). The V and J ends lost 5 bases and 4 bases respectively, with 8 bases between them. The CDR3 nucleotides are TGTGCCAGCAGCGCACAGGTCACCGGGGAGCTGTTTTTT. Translated: CASSAQVTGELFF.

The chain couples TRBV19 to TRBJ2-2; D unclear. V was clipped by 4 bases and J by 4 bases, with 7 bases between them. The CDR3 runs to 13 residues. In germline, CDR1 is LNHDA, CDR2 SQIVND (reference sequence). The CDR3 region has the DNA TGTGCCAGTAGTACTCTAGTCACCGGGGAGCTGTTTTTT. It codes for CASSTLVTGELFF.

The genes are TRBV19 and TRBJ2-3; 10 bases fit TRBD1. Germline loops: CDR1 LNHDA, CDR2 SQIVND (reference sequence). The CDR3 runs 17 residues. V dropped 4 bases and J dropped 6; count of bases not matched to a gene: 13. Here the CDR3 DNA reads TGTGCCAGTAGTAGTCCCCCGGGACAGGGGAGTTTGGATACGCAGTATTTT. It translates to CASSSPPGQGSLDTQYF.

The CDR3 region has the DNA TGCGCCAGCAGCCAAGAAGAGTTCCTCACAGATACGCAGTATTTT. Translation: CASSQEEFLTDTQYF. This rearrangement joins TRBV4-3 to TRBJ2-3; unclear D gene. CDR1 and CDR2 (germline): LGHNA, YSLEER. The germline V and J ends were trimmed by 0 bases and 2 bases, with 9 bases remaining between them. The CDR3 is made up of 15 amino acids.

J is TRBJ2-2 and V is TRBV9; D is perhaps TRBD1 or TRBD2 (6 bases each). Trimming took 4 bases from V and 4 from J, leaving 17 bases between them. Looked up from germline, CDR1 is SGDLS and CDR2 is YYNGEE. CDR3 size: 16 residues. The CDR3 DNA reads as TGTGCCAGCAGCATAGGGGGGACTGCGGGCACCGGGGAGCTGTTTTTT. This encodes CASSIGGTAGTGELFF.

The chain employs TRBV11-2 and TRBJ2-3; 8 nucleotides match TRBD2. The CDR3 covers 18 residues. Germline V gene sequence: CDR1 SGHAT, CDR2 FQNNGV. After removal of 1 base from V and 1 base from J, the junction contained 10 bases not matched to a gene. CDR3 sequence: CASSLARRSGGRTDTQYF. In nucleotides, the CDR3 is TGTGCCAGCAGCTTAGCGCGGAGGAGCGGGGGCCGCACAGATACGCAGTATTTT.